The source of this T cell receptor (beta chain) is a study of PD-L1 blockade in urothelial cancer. Study at large: In the patient group, about 85% of the roughly 30 were males with bladder-origin urothelial cancer. Study observations and caveats: Below-median pretreatment blood TCR clonality was a predictor of better survival.

Stated time point: pretreatment peripheral blood. The study enrolled patients with locally advanced or metastatic urothelial carcinoma. A total of 1 to 8 samples per patient were collected pretreatment and on-treatment. Using immunoSEQ multiplex PCR, the repertoire was profiled, and TCRdb retains in-frame clones only, with some absent. The table lists some 57,000 clones, roughly 80% of them singletons. The CDR3 is made up of 20 amino acids. From germline, CDR1 is MRHNA and CDR2 SNTAGT. The V end was cut by 0 bases, the J end by 0 bases, with 21 bases between. As concerns this clone: Its antigen is unknown.

The sequencing used PBMCs, collected around atezolizumab (anti-PD-L1) treatment. The TCR comes from a man aged 50-59 years with urothelial cancer. V usage is TRBV6-4 and J usage is TRBJ1-5; D might be TRBD1 (6 bases). The CDR3 region has the DNA TGTGCCAGCAGTGACTCTCTCTCCATACAGGGAAGAGGTAGCAATCAGCCCCAGCATTTT. This sequence encodes CASSDSLSIQGRGSNQPQHF.